The clone carrying this TCR beta chain was counted once. CDR3 length: 14 residues. V lost 10 bases and J 2 bases, leaving 17 bases between the germline ends. Germline CDR1 reads SGHRS; CDR2 reads YFSETQ. The data are from a study of cytomegalovirus exposure and HLA in healthy donors. With 60 Vbeta and 13 Jbeta primers, the PCR was carried out. Clones were sequenced by immunoSEQ multiplex PCR, and TCRdb holds only the in-frame ones, with some missing. The sample yields about 180,000 clones, 84% seen once. Sequenced material: PBMCs. This TCR was sampled from a boy aged 2 to 10 in good health and CMV-seronegative. The V and J genes are TRBV5-1 and TRBJ2-3; perhaps TRBD2 as D (6 bases). The CDR3 DNA follows: TGCGCCTCCTATAGCGGAACCAACACAGATACGCAGTATTTT. Its translation is CASYSGTNTDTQYF.